The rows below give T cell receptor beta chains drawn from one sample of a study of T cells after yellow fever vaccination. TCRdb reanalysed the 5' RACE reads using MiXCR and keeps one entry per CDR3 protein. The profile covers 100,000 to 150,000 distinct CDR3 sequences, with around 7.4% appearing a single time and 2.5% taken by the ten largest. This sample comprised CD4+ T cells sorted from PBMCs, obtained around 10 days after the first yellow fever vaccination. These receptors came from a man in his late teens or twenties who received the YFV17D yellow fever vaccine. The CDR3 runs from the conserved cysteine through the conserved F or W. Each record gives: J gene, clone size, D gene, V gene, CDR3 DNA, CDR3 protein. D genes are given only for firm matches. Part of the rows lack a size; the others show once, few, many or a class for expanded clones.

>TRBJ1-3|many|TRBD1|TRBV6-5
TGTGCCAGCACCCGACAGGGGGCCGGTGGAAACACCATATATTTT
CASTRQGAGGNTIYF
>TRBJ1-4|many|.|TRBV11-1
TGTGCCAGCAGCCACTCCCGGGGTGCTAATGAAAAACTGTTTTTT
CASSHSRGANEKLFF
>TRBJ2-5|many|.|TRBV25-1
TGTGCCAGCAGTGAAGGCCAGCTGCAAGAGACCCAGTACTTC
CASSEGQLQETQYF
>TRBJ1-2|many|TRBD1|TRBV5-1
TGCGCCAGCAGCACTGACCCGGGACAGGACTATGGCTACACCTTC
CASSTDPGQDYGYTF
>TRBJ2-7|.|.|TRBV11-2
TGTTCCAGCAGCTTAGTCCCGGGGGAAACCTACGAGCAGTACTTC
CSSSLVPGETYEQYF
>TRBJ2-5|many|TRBD2|TRBV20-1
TGCAGTGCTAGAGATTGGGGCGGGGGAAAGCAAGAGACCCAGTACTTC
CSARDWGGGKQETQYF
>TRBJ1-1|few|TRBD1|TRBV7-9
TGTGCCAGCAGCCCCGCACAGGGGCGGGAAGCTTTCTTT
CASSPAQGREAFF
>TRBJ2-2|many|.|TRBV2
TGTGCCAGCAGATGGGGGGAGAACACCGGGGAGCTGTTTTTT
CASRWGENTGELFF
>TRBJ2-3|many|TRBD2|TRBV5-1
TGCGCCAGCAACCCTGGACTAGCGGGGGGCCTCGATACGCAGTATTTT
CASNPGLAGGLDTQYF
>TRBJ1-2|many|.|TRBV6-1
TGTGCCAGCAGTGAGAACCCCCGGGACGGGGGGATCTATGGCTACACCTTC
CASSENPRDGGIYGYTF
>TRBJ2-5|.|TRBD2|TRBV13
TGTGCCAGCAGCTTAGGGGCAGGATGGGCTAGCGGGGAGGTCGCGCCATCGGAGACCCAGTACTTC
CASSLGAGWASGEVAPSETQYF
>TRBJ1-2|many|.|TRBV5-1
TGCGCCAGCAGCTTGTCTGGCGATGGCTACACCTTC
CASSLSGDGYTF
>TRBJ2-1|few|TRBD2|TRBV6-4
TGTGCCAGCAGTAGCCGCGGGGGGCGGGGGGGCAATGAGCAGTTCTTC
CASSSRGGRGGNEQFF
>TRBJ2-1|many|TRBD2|TRBV5-1
TGCGCCAGCAGCCCGGGGGGGGTTTCCCACAATGAGCAGTTCTTC
CASSPGGVSHNEQFF
>TRBJ2-3|many|.|TRBV6-1
TGTGCCAGCAGTAGGGGACGGAGCACAGATACGCAGTATTTT
CASSRGRSTDTQYF
>TRBJ2-3|few|.|TRBV29-1
TGCAGCGTTAACAGGGCCGGCACAGATACGCAGTATTTT
CSVNRAGTDTQYF
>TRBJ1-1|many|.|TRBV20-1
TGCAGTGCCCCCAACGGTAGGGGCCGGAACACTGAAGCTTTCTTT
CSAPNGRGRNTEAFF
>TRBJ1-6|few|TRBD1|TRBV6-5
TGTGCCAGCAGTTACTCCCTACACGGACAGGGCCATTCACCCCTCCACTTT
CASSYSLHGQGHSPLHF
>TRBJ2-5|.|TRBD1|TRBV4-3
TGCGCCAGCAGCCAAAACCCTCGAGGAACAGGGGCCCGCGAGACCCAGTACTTC
CASSQNPRGTGARETQYF
>TRBJ2-7|many|TRBD1|TRBV5-1
TGCGCCAGCAGCTCCTCAGGGGGCGCTTCCTACGAGCAGTACTTC
CASSSSGGASYEQYF
>TRBJ2-3|many|.|TRBV6-1
TGTGCCAGCTATGGGGTGAGCACAGATACGCAGTATTTT
CASYGVSTDTQYF
>TRBJ1-4|.|TRBD1|TRBV7-2
TGTGCCAGCAGCCCAAACAGGGGATTCAATGAAAAACTGTTTTTT
CASSPNRGFNEKLFF
>TRBJ2-2|many|.|TRBV7-6
TGTGCCAGCAGCTTAGCGGGGGGTTCGTACACCGGGGAGCTGTTTTTT
CASSLAGGSYTGELFF
>TRBJ2-7|few|.|TRBV4-2
TGTGCCAGCAGCCAAGTTAGGAGGATCTCCCACGAGCAGTACTTC
CASSQVRRISHEQYF
>TRBJ2-6|few|TRBD2|TRBV11-2
TGTGCCAGCAGCTTAGTTTTAGCGGGGGGTGCTGGGGCCAACGTCCTGACTTTC
CASSLVLAGGAGANVLTF
>TRBJ2-3|many|.|TRBV7-2
TGTGCCAGCACTACTTACACAGATACGCAGTATTTT
CASTTYTDTQYF
>TRBJ2-2|many|TRBD1|TRBV3-1
TGTGCCAGCAGCCACTCGGACAGGAGTGCCGGGGAGCTGTTTTTT
CASSHSDRSAGELFF
>TRBJ2-1|many|TRBD1|TRBV20-1
TGCAGTGCTAAAGGGACAGCCAACGATGAGCAGTTCTTC
CSAKGTANDEQFF
>TRBJ2-7|.|.|TRBV7-2
TGTGCCAGCAGCCTTCAGAGGACCCAGTCCTACGAGCAGTACTTC
CASSLQRTQSYEQYF
>TRBJ2-1|many|.|TRBV7-2
TGTGCCAGCAGAAAAGTGGGAGAAAATGAGCAGTTCTTC
CASRKVGENEQFF
>TRBJ1-1|many|.|TRBV7-2
TGTGCCAGCAGCTTAGCCCCCCGGGGAAACACTGAAGCTTTCTTT
CASSLAPRGNTEAFF
>TRBJ1-5|many|.|TRBV27
TGTGCCAGCAGTTCAGGGGTTATCAATCAGCCCCAGCATTTT
CASSSGVINQPQHF
>TRBJ1-2|many|TRBD1|TRBV7-2
TGTGCCAGCAGCTTAAGCGGGGGGACAGGGGAAGGCTACACCTTC
CASSLSGGTGEGYTF
>TRBJ2-5|few|.|TRBV3-1
TGTGCCAGCAGCCAAGTATCCCCGCACAGGGCGGGGGAGACCCAGTACTTC
CASSQVSPHRAGETQYF
>TRBJ2-5|few|TRBD1|TRBV4-2
TGTGCCAGCAGCCAAGAAGGGGGCGAGACCCAGTACTTC
CASSQEGGETQYF
>TRBJ2-1|many|.|TRBV9
TGTGCCAGCAGCCTTACCCAATACAATGAGCAGTTCTTC
CASSLTQYNEQFF
>TRBJ1-1|many|.|TRBV19
TGTGCCAGTACTCCCGAGAGGGGCCGATGGACTGAAGCTTTCTTT
CASTPERGRWTEAFF
>TRBJ2-6|many|.|TRBV12-3/TRBV12-4
TGTGCCAGCAGTCCCCTCTACGGGATTGGGGCCAACGTCCTGACTTTC
CASSPLYGIGANVLTF
>TRBJ2-1|.|.|TRBV19
TGTGCCAGTAGTATAGGGCGGAATGAGCAGTTCTTC
CASSIGRNEQFF
>TRBJ2-1|many|.|TRBV20-1
TGCAGTGCCCGACCCCCAGGGGCGCGCTACAATGAGCAGTTCTTC
CSARPPGARYNEQFF
>TRBJ2-4|many|.|TRBV7-9
TGTGCCAGCAGCTCAAATCGGGGGTTGGTAAACATTCAGTACTTC
CASSSNRGLVNIQYF
>TRBJ2-6|few|.|TRBV10-3
TGTGCGATCAGAAGGGGTACCTCTGGGGCCAACGTCCTGACTTTC
CAIRRGTSGANVLTF
>TRBJ1-2|many|.|TRBV28
TGTGCCAGCAGTATACTGGGCTATGGCTACACCTTC
CASSILGYGYTF
>TRBJ2-5|many|.|TRBV4-1
TGCGCCAGCAGCTCGAGGGTTCCAATGGAGGGCCCCTCAGAGACCCAGTACTTC
CASSSRVPMEGPSETQYF
>TRBJ2-5|many|.|TRBV20-1
TGCAGTGCTCTATCGGGGGGCGCGGAGACCCAGTACTTC
CSALSGGAETQYF
>TRBJ2-2|few|.|TRBV7-2
TGTGCCAGCAGTCGGTCCGGGCCCTCCAGCGGGGAGCTGTTTTTT
CASSRSGPSSGELFF
>TRBJ1-5|many|.|TRBV4-2
TGTGCCAGCAGCCCACAGATTAATCAGCCCCAGCATTTT
CASSPQINQPQHF
>TRBJ2-5|many|.|TRBV30
TGTGCCTGGAGCCCAAGGGAGACCCAGTACTTC
CAWSPRETQYF
>TRBJ2-1|many|TRBD2|TRBV24-1
TGTGCCACCAGTGACGGTTCTAGCGGGGGCCAATACAATGAGCAGTTCTTC
CATSDGSSGGQYNEQFF
>TRBJ2-3|many|.|TRBV5-1
TGCGCCAGCACCTCCGGGCTTCTCCCCACAGATACGCAGTATTTT
CASTSGLLPTDTQYF
>TRBJ2-2|many|.|TRBV5-6
TGTGCCAGCAGTTTTAGGCGCCAGGGCACCGGGGAGCTGTTTTTT
CASSFRRQGTGELFF
>TRBJ2-3|many|.|TRBV5-1
TGCGCCAGCAGCTTGCCCCGCGGGACTTCGGATACGCAGTATTTT
CASSLPRGTSDTQYF
>TRBJ2-3|many|.|TRBV2
TGTGCCAGCCAGGGAAGAGATACGCAGTATTTT
CASQGRDTQYF
>TRBJ2-2|many|.|TRBV4-2
TGTGCCAGCAGCCAAGAGGCAGGCCCCTTAAAGCTGTTTTTT
CASSQEAGPLKLFF
>TRBJ2-1|many|.|TRBV7-2
TGTGCCAGCAGCTTATCCTACAATGAGCAGTTCTTC
CASSLSYNEQFF